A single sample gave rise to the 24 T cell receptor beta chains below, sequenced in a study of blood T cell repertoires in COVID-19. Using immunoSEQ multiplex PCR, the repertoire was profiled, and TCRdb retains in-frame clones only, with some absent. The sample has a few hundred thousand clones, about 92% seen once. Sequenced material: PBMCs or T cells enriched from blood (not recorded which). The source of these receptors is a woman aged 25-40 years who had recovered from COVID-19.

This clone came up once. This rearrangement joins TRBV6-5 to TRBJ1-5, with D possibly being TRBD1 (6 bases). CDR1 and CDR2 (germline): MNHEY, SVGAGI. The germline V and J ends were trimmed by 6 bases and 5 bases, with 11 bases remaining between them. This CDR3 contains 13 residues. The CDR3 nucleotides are TGTGCCAGCAGGGACAGTCTTGATCAGCCCCAGCATTTT. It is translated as CASRDSLDQPQHF.

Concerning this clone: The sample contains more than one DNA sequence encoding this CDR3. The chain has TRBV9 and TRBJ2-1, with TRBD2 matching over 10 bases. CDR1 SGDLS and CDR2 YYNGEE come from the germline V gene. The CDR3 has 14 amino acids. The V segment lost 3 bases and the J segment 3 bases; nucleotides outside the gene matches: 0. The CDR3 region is CASSGTSGYNEQFF. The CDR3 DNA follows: TGTGCCAGCAGCGGGACTAGCGGCTACAATGAGCAGTTCTTC.

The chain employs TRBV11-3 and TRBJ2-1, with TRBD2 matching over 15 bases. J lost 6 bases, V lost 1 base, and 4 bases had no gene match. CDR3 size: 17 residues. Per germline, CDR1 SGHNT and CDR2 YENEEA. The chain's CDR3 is CASSLGGLAGGPNEQFF. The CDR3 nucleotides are TGTGCCAGCAGCTTAGGTGGACTAGCGGGAGGGCCCAATGAGCAGTTCTTC.

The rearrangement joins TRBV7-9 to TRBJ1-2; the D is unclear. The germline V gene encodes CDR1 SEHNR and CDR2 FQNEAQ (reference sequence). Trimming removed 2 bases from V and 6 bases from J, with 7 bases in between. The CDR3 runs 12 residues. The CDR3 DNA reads TGTGCCAGCAGCTTACTATCGGATGGCTACACCTTC. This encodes CASSLLSDGYTF.

CDR3 sequence (DNA): TGTGCCAGCAGCCAAGATCAGCGCGGGGGGGCCGGGGAGACCCAGTACTTC. Translated: CASSQDQRGGAGETQYF. The rearrangement links TRBV3-1 (or the pseudogene TRBV3-2) to TRBJ2-5, with 9 bases that match TRBD2. With V trimmed by 0 bases and J by 5 bases, 10 bases remained unmatched. From germline, CDR1 is LGHDT and CDR2 YNNKEL (reference sequence). The CDR3 length is 17 residues.

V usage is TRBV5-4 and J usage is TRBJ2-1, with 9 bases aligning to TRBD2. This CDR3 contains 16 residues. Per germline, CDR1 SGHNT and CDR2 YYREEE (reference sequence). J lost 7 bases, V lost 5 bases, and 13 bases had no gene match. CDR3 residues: CASSFGGRGVTNEQFF. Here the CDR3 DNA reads TGTGCCAGCAGTTTTGGCGGGAGGGGAGTGACAAATGAGCAGTTCTTC.

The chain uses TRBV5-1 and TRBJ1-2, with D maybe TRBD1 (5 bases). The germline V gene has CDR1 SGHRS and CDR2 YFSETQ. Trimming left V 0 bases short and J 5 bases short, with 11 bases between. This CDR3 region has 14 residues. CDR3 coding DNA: TGCGCCAGCAGCTTGGCGGGGGATCGGTATGGCTACACCTTC. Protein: CASSLAGDRYGYTF.

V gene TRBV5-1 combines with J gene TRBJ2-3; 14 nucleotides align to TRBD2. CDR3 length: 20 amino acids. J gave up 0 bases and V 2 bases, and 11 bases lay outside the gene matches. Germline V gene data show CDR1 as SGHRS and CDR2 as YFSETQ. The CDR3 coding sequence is TGCGCCAGCAGCTTTTTAGGACTAGCGGGAGGCCACACCAGCACAGATACGCAGTATTTT. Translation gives CASSFLGLAGGHTSTDTQYF.

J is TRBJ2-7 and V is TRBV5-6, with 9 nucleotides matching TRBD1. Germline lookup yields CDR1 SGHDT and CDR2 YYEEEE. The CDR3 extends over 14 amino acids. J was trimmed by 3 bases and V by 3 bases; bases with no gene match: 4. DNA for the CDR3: TGTGCCAGCAGCTCCGGGACAGGGAACTACGAGCAGTACTTC. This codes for CASSSGTGNYEQYF.

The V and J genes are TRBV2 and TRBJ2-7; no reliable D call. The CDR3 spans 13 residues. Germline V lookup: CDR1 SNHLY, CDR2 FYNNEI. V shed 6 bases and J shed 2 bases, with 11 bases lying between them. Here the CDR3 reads CASRINGPYEQYF. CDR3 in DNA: TGTGCCAGCAGGATAAACGGTCCCTACGAGCAGTACTTC.

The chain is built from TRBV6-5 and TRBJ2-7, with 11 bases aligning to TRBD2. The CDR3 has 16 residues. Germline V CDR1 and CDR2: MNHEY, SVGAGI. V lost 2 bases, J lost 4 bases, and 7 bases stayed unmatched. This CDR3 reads CASSYLGTSGRYEQYF. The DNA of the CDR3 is TGTGCCAGCAGTTACCTCGGAACTAGCGGGAGATACGAGCAGTACTTC.

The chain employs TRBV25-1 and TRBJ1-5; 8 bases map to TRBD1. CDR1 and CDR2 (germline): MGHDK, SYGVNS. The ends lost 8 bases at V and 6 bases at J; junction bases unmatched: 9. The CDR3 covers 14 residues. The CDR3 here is CASRWNRGVQPQHF. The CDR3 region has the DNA TGTGCCAGCCGGTGGAACAGGGGGGTTCAGCCCCAGCATTTT.

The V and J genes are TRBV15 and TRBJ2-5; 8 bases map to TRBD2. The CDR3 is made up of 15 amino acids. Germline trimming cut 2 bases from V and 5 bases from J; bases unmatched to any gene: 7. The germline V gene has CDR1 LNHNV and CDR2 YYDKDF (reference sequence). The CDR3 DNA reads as TGTGCCACCAGCAGACCAAGCGGGAGCATTGAGACCCAGTACTTC. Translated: CATSRPSGSIETQYF. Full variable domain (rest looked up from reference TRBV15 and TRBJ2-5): DAMVIQNPRYQVTQFGKPVTLSCSQTLNHNVMYWYQQKSSQAPKLLFHYYDKDFNNEADTPDNFQSRRPNTSFCFLDIRSPGLGDTAMYLCATSRPSGSIETQYFGPGTRLLVL.

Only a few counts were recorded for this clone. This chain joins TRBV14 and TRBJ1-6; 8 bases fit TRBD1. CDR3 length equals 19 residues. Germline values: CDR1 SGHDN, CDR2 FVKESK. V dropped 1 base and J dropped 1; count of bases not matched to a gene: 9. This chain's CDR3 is CASSQARQGKGSYNSPLHF. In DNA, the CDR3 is TGTGCCAGCAGCCAAGCCCGACAGGGGAAGGGTTCCTATAATTCACCCCTCCACTTT.

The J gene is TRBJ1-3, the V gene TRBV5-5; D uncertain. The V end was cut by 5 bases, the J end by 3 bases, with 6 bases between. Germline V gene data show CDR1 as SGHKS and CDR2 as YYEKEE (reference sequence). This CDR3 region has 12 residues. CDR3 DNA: TGTGCCAGCAGTCGGGTTGGAAACACCATATATTTT. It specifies CASSRVGNTIYF.

CDR3 in amino acids: CAWSVSDADEAFF. The DNA for the CDR3 is TGTGCCTGGAGTGTGTCAGATGCGGATGAAGCTTTCTTT. This sequence joins TRBV30 and TRBJ1-1; D unclear. This CDR3 contains 13 residues. Trimming stripped 0 bases from V and 7 bases from J, with 12 bases between. The germline V gene encodes CDR1 GTSNPN and CDR2 SVGIG (reference sequence). Drawing the rest from reference TRBV30 and TRBJ1-1, the complete variable domain is SQTIHQWPATLVQPVGSPLSLECTVEGTSNPNLYWYRQAAGRGLQLLFYSVGIGQISSEVPQNLSASRPQDRQFILSSKKLLLSDSGFYLCAWSVSDADEAFFGQGTRLTVV.

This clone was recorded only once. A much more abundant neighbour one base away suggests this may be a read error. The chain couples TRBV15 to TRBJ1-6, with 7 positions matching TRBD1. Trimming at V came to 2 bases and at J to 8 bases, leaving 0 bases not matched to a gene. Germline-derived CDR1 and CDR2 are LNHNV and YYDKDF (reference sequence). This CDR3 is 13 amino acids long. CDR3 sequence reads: CATSRTGDSPLHF. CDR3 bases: TGTGCCACCAGCAGAACAGGGGATTCACCCCTCCACTTT. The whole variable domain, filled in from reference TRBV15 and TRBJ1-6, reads DAMVIQNPRYQVTQFGKPVTLSCSQTLNHNVMYWYQQKSSQAPKLLFHYYDKDFNNEADTPDNFQSRRPNTSFCFLDIRSPGLGDTAMYLCATSRTGDSPLHFGNGTRLTVT.

The CDR3 protein is CASSQKRGGYTDTQYF. The CDR3 bases are TGTGCCAGCAGCCAGAAGCGGGGGGGCTACACAGATACGCAGTATTTT. The chain recombines TRBV7-9 with TRBJ2-3; 10 nucleotides align to TRBD2. This CDR3 is 16 amino acids long. With 5 bases clipped from V and 2 bases from J, the junction kept 7 bases outside the gene matches. The germline gives CDR1 SEHNR, CDR2 FQNEAQ (reference sequence).

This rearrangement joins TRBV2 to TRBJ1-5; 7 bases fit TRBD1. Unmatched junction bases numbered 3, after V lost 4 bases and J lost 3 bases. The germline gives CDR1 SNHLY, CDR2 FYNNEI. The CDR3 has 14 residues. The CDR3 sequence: CASSGQGVNQPQHF. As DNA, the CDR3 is TGTGCCAGCAGTGGACAGGGCGTCAATCAGCCCCAGCATTTT.

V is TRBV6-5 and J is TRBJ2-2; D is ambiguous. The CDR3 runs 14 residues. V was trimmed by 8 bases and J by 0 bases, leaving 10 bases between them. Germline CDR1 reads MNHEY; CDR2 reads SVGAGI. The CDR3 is CASLITANTGELFF. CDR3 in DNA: TGTGCCAGCCTGATCACTGCGAACACCGGGGAGCTGTTTTTT.

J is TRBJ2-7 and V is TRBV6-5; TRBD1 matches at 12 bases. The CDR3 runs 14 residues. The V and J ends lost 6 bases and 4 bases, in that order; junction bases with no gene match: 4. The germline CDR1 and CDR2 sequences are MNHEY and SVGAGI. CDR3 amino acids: CASSGDRGLYEQYF. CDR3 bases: TGTGCCAGCAGCGGGGACAGGGGGCTTTACGAGCAGTACTTC.

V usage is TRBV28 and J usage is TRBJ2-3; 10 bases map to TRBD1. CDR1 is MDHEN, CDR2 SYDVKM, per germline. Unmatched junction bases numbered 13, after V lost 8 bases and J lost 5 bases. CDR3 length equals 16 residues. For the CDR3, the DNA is TGTGCCAGCTCCCCGCGAGGGACAGGGGCTGGAGATACGCAGTATTTT. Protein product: CASSPRGTGAGDTQYF.

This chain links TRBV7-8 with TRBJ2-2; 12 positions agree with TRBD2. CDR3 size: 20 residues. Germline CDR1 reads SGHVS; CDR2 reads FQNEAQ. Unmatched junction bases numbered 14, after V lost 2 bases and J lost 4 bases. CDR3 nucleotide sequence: TGTGCCAGCAGCTTAAGCATGGCTAGCGGGGGGGCAGCCGGCACCGGGGAGCTGTTTTTT. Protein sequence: CASSLSMASGGAAGTGELFF. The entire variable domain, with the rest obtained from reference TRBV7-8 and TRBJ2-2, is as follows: GAGVSQSPRYKVAKRGQDVALRCDPISGHVSLFWYQQALGQGPEFLTYFQNEAQLDKSGLPSDRFFAERPEGSVSTLKIQRTQQEDSAVYLCASSLSMASGGAAGTGELFFGEGSRLTVL.

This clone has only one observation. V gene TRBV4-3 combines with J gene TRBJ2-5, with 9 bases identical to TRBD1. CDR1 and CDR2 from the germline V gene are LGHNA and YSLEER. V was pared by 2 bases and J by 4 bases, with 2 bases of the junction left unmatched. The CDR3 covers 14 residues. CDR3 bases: TGCGCCAGCAGCCAAACAGGGGGCGCAGAGACCCAGTACTTC. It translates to CASSQTGGAETQYF.